Shown below are 15 T cell receptor beta chains from a single sample sequenced in a study of cytomegalovirus exposure and HLA in healthy donors. This PCR relied on a set of 60 Vbeta primers and 13 Jbeta primers. Produced via immunoSEQ multiplex PCR; TCRdb's table is partial and in-frame only. The sample comprises over 150,000 clones, around 77% of which are singletons, and 2% to 2.5% rests with the top ten. Sequencing was carried out using PBMCs. The receptors stem from a man between 50 and 59 years old in good health and CMV-seropositive.

V usage is TRBV6-4 and J usage is TRBJ2-1; a weak D match, TRBD2 (6 bases). With 5 bases removed from V and 2 bases from J, the gap between germline ends came to 13 bases. CDR3 size: 15 residues. Germline values: CDR1 MRHNA, CDR2 SNTAGT. CDR3 nucleotides: TGTGCCAGCAGTCCCGGGGCGGGGACCTACAATGAGCAGTTCTTC. This encodes CASSPGAGTYNEQFF.

The genes are TRBV15 and TRBJ1-2; TRBD1 agrees at 10 bases. The CDR3 totals 15 residues. V dropped 1 base and J dropped 7; count of bases not matched to a gene: 6. Germline V gene sequence: CDR1 LNHNV, CDR2 YYDKDF (reference sequence). The CDR3 here is CATSRGGQGISGYTF. The CDR3 nucleotides read TGTGCCACCAGCAGAGGGGGACAGGGGATTAGTGGCTACACCTTC.

The chain links TRBV9 to TRBJ2-5; 7 bases agree with TRBD2. The CDR3 sequence is 15 residues long. Germline-derived CDR1 and CDR2 are SGDLS and YYNGEE. With 3 bases clipped from V and 2 bases from J, the junction kept 7 bases outside the gene matches. CDR3 loop: CASSGAGVLQETQYF. The CDR3 DNA reads as TGTGCCAGCAGCGGTGCGGGAGTCCTTCAAGAGACCCAGTACTTC.

The CDR3 coding sequence is TGTGCCAGCAGCCCGACAGGGGCCTTCTATGGCTACACCTTC. Residues: CASSPTGAFYGYTF. The chain is built from TRBV28 and TRBJ1-2; 8 bases match TRBD1. The V and J ends lost 6 bases and 4 bases, in that order; junction bases with no gene match: 7. Germline loops: CDR1 MDHEN, CDR2 SYDVKM. The CDR3 runs to 14 residues.

The genes are TRBV10-3 and TRBJ1-5, with 12 nucleotides matching TRBD1. CDR1 and CDR2 from the germline V gene are ENHRY and SYGVKD. The V and J ends lost 6 bases and 9 bases, in that order; junction bases with no gene match: 9. CDR3 length: 15 residues. The CDR3 sequence is CAIRPGQGASGPQHF. CDR3 DNA sequence: TGTGCCATCAGACCGGGACAGGGGGCCTCAGGGCCCCAGCATTTT.

The V and J genes are TRBV10-1 and TRBJ2-1, with TRBD2 matching 7 bases. V trimming: 6 bases; J trimming: 5 bases; junction bases outside the gene matches: 7. The CDR3 spans 14 residues. Germline CDR1 and CDR2: WNHNN and SYGVQD (reference sequence). CDR3 coding DNA: TGCGCCAGCAGCAGAGCCGGGACTAACAATGAGCAGTTCTTC. Translation: CASSRAGTNNEQFF.

CDR3 nucleotide sequence: TGTGCCAGCAGGGAAAATAGCGGGGGCGCTACCAATGAGCAGTTCTTC. Its protein product is CASRENSGGATNEQFF. This sequence joins TRBV4-2 and TRBJ2-1; 9 bases are shared with TRBD2. The ends lost 6 bases at V and 6 bases at J; junction bases unmatched: 12. The CDR3 extends over 16 amino acids. The V gene's germline CDR1 is LGHNA and CDR2 YNFKEQ.

There are a few counts of this clone. The chain combines TRBV27 with TRBJ2-1, with D possibly matching TRBD1 (7 bases). Germline-derived CDR1 and CDR2 are MNHEY and SMNVEV (reference sequence). Trimming cost V 4 bases and J 6 bases, with 16 bases left between them. The CDR3 contains 15 residues. The CDR3 sequence is CASSYSSQGGNEQFF. The CDR3, as DNA: TGTGCCAGCAGTTACTCGAGCCAGGGGGGCAATGAGCAGTTCTTC.

The chain uses TRBV30 and TRBJ2-3; D not certain. The CDR3 is 13 residues long. In germline, CDR1 is GTSNPN, CDR2 SVGIG (reference sequence). V shed 0 bases and J shed 5 bases, with 9 bases lying between them. The CDR3 reads CAWSVESRDTQYF. CDR3 nucleotide sequence: TGTGCCTGGAGTGTAGAGTCAAGAGATACGCAGTATTTT.

The V gene is TRBV28, the J gene TRBJ2-3; perhaps TRBD2 as D (5 bases). Germline lookup yields CDR1 MDHEN and CDR2 SYDVKM. The CDR3 totals 16 residues. V lost 5 bases and J lost 2, with 17 bases in between. The CDR3 reads CASSPGSGLATDTQYF. CDR3 sequence (DNA): TGTGCCAGCAGTCCTGGGTCCGGGCTAGCCACAGATACGCAGTATTTT.

The V and J genes are TRBV7-2 and TRBJ2-7, with 11 bases lining up with TRBD2. This CDR3 has 15 residues. Germline CDR1 reads SGHTA; CDR2 reads FQGNSA. With 5 bases clipped from V and 2 bases from J, the junction kept 5 bases outside the gene matches. CDR3 DNA: TGTGCCAGCAGCGCTACTAGCGGGGGACCCTACGAGCAGTACTTC. This codes for CASSATSGGPYEQYF.

This clone was counted a single time. The chain couples TRBV5-1 to TRBJ2-7; weak D call: TRBD2 (5 bases). CDR1 and CDR2 from the germline V gene are SGHRS and YFSETQ. V was pared by 5 bases and J by 6 bases, with 12 bases between. The CDR3 consists of 12 residues. CDR3 coding DNA: TGCGCCAGCAGGTACTCTGAGGGCGAGCAGTACTTC. It yields the protein CASRYSEGEQYF.

The V call is TRBV11-2, the J call TRBJ1-2, with 10 positions matching TRBD1. V trimming: 1 base; J trimming: 0 bases; junction bases outside the gene matches: 5. Germline CDR1 and CDR2: SGHAT and FQNNGV. This CDR3 spans 17 amino acids. CDR3 nucleotide sequence: TGTGCCAGCAGCTTAGGGGACAGGGGATTGCCTAACTATGGCTACACCTTC. Its translation is CASSLGDRGLPNYGYTF.

The V call is TRBV4-1, the J call TRBJ1-5; the D gene is possibly TRBD1 (5 bases). Between the trimmed V and J ends, which lost 0 bases and 7 bases, there was a span of 13 bases. This CDR3 is 15 amino acids long. The germline gives CDR1 MGHRA, CDR2 YSYEKL. This chain's CDR3 is CASSQDGGAGQPQHF. In DNA form, the CDR3 reads TGCGCCAGCAGCCAAGATGGCGGGGCCGGACAGCCCCAGCATTTT.

V usage is TRBV9 and J usage is TRBJ2-3, with D possibly TRBD1 on 6 matching bases. V was cut by 1 base and J by 0 bases, with 9 bases left in between. The germline gives CDR1 SGDLS, CDR2 YYNGEE. The CDR3 is made up of 15 amino acids. DNA of the CDR3: TGTGCCAGCAGCGTAAGCAGGGGCAGCACAGATACGCAGTATTTT. It yields the protein CASSVSRGSTDTQYF.